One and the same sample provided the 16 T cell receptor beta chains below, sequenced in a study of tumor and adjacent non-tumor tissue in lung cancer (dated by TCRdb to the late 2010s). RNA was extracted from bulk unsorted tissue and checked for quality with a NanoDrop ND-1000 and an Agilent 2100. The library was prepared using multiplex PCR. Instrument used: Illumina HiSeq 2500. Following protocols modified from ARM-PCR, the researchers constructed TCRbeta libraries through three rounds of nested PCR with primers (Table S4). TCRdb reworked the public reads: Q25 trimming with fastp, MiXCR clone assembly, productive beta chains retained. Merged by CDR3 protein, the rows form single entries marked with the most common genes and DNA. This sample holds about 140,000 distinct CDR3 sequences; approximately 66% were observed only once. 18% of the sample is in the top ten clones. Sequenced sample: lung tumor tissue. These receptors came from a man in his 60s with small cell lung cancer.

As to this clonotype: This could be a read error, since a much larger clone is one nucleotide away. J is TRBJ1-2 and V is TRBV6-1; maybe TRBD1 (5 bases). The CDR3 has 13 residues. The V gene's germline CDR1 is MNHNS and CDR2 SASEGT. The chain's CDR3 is CANSEALGDGYTF. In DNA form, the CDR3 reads TGTGCCAACAGTGAAGCCTTAGGGGATGGCTACACCTTC.

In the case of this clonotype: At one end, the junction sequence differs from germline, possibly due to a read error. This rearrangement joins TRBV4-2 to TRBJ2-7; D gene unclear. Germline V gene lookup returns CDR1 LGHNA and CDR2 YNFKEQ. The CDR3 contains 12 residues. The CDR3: CASSQERRRQYF. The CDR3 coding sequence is TGTGCCAGTAGCCAAGAACGCAGGAGGCAGTACTTC.

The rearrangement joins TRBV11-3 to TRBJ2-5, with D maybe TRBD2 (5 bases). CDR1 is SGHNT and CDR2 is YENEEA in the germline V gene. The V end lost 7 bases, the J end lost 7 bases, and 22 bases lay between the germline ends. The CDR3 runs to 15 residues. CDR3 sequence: CASNSASNRFGTQYF. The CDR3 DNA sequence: TGTGCCAGCAACTCCGCTAGCAATCGGTTCGGGACCCAGTACTTC.

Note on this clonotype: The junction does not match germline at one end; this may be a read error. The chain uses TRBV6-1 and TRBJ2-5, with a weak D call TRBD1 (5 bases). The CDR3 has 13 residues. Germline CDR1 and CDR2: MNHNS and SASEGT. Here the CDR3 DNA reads TGTGCCAGCAGTGTTATGGGGCAAGGGACCCAGTACTTC. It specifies CASSVMGQGTQYF.

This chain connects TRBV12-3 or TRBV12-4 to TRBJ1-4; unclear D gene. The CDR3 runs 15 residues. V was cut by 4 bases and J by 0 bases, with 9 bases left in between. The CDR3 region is CASSSKFTTNEKLFF. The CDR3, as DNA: TGTGCCAGCAGTTCCAAATTTACAACTAATGAAAAACTGTTTTTT.

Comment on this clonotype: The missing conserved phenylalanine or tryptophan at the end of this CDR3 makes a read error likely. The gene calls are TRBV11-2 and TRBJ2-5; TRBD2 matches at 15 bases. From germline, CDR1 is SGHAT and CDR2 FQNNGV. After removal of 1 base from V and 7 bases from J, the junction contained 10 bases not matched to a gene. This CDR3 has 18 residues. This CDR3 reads CASSLGKGLAGGLATQYL. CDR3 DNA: TGTGCCAGCAGCTTAGGCAAGGGACTAGCGGGAGGTTTAGCGACCCAGTACTTA.

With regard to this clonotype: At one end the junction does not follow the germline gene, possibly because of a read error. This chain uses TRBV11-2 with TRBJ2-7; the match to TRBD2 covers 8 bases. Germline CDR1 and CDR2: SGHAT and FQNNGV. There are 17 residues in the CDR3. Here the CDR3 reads CDSSTYGVAGGGYERYF. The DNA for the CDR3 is TGTGACAGCAGCACCTATGGGGTCGCGGGAGGAGGATACGAGCGGTACTTC.

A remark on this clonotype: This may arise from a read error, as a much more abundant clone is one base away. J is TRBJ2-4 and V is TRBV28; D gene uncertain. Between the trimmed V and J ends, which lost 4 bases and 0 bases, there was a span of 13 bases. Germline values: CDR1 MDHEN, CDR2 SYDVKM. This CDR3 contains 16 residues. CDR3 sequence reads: CASSCRTFLAKNIQYF. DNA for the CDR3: TGTGCCAGCAGTTGCAGGACCTTTCTAGCCAAAAACATTCAGTACTTC.

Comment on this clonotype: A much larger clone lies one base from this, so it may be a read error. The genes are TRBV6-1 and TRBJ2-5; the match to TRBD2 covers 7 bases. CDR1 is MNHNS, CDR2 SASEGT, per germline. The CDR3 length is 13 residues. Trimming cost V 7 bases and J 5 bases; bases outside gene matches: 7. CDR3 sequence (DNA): TGTGCCAGCATGGTGCGGGAGACGGAGACCCAGTACTTC. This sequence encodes CASMVRETETQYF.

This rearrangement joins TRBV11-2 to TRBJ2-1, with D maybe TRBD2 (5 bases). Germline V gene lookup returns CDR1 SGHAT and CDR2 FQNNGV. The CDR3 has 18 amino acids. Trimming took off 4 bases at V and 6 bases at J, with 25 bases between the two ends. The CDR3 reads CASSYYTRALVGVNEQFF. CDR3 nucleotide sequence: TGTGCCAGCAGCTACTACACCCGAGCACTAGTGGGAGTCAATGAGCAGTTCTTC. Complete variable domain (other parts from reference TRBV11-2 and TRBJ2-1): EAGVAQSPRYKIIEKRQSVAFWCNPISGHATLYWYQQILGQGPKLLIQFQNNGVVDDSQLPKDRFSAERLKGVDSTLKIQPAKLEDSAVYLCASSYYTRALVGVNEQFFGPGTRLTVL.

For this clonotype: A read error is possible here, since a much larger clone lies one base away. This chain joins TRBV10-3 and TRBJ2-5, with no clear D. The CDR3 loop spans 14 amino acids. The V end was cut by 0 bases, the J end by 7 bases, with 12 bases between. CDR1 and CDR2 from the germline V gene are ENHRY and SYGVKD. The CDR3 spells CAISESTSPMTQYF. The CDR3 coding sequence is TGTGCCATCAGTGAGTCGACGAGCCCAATGACCCAGTACTTC.

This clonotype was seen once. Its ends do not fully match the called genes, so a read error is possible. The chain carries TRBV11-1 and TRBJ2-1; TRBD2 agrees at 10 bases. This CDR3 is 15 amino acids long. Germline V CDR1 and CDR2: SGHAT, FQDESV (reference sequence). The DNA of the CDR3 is TGTGCCAACAGCCCTGAACTAGCGGGATTCAATGAGCAGTTCTTC. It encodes CANSPELAGFNEQFF.

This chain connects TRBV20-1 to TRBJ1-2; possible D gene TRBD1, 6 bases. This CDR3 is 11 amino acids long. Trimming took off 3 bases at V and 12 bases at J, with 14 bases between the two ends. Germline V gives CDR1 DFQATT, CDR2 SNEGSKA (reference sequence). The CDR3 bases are TGCAGTGCTAGTACAGGGCTCGGCCACACCTTC. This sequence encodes CSASTGLGHTF.

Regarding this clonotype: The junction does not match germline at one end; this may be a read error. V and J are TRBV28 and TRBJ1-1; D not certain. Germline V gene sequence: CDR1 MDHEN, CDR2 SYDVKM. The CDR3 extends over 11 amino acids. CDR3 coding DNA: TGTGTCAGCAGCTTCAGGACTGAAGCTTTCTTT. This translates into CVSSFRTEAFF.

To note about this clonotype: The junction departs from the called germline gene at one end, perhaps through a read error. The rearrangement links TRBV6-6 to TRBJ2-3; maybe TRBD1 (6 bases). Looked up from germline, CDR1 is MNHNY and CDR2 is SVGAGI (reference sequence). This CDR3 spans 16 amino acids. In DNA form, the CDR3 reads TGTGCCAGCAGTTACGCCCAGGGGCTAAGCACACATACGCAGTATTTT. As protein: CASSYAQGLSTHTQYF.

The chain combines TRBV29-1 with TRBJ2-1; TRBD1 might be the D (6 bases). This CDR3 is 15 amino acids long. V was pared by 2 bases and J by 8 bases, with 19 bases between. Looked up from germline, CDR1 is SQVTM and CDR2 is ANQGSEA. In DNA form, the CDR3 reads TGCAGCGTTGAATTACTGCTTAATAGGGGGTATGAGCAGTTCTTC. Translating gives CSVELLLNRGYEQFF.